Listed below are T cell receptor beta chains from one sample, sequenced in a study of OX40 agonist ivuxolimab in advanced cancers. The data were produced by immunoSEQ multiplex PCR, yet TCRdb's version contains in-frame clones alone and is incomplete. In the table there are tens of thousands of clones, approximately 90% of which are singletons. The source was CD4+ or CD8+ T cells sorted from blood, collected in a trial of the OX40 agonist ivuxolimab. The receptors were sampled from an adult with an advanced solid tumor such as melanoma, head and neck, liver or kidney cancer. Each CDR3 is given with its conserved first and last residue. The size of a clone is reported for some rows only, either as once, few or many, or as a class for expanded clones.

. | TRBV29-1 | CSVTGTGFSYGYTF
. | TRBV6-4 | CASSAGGSTSGGPYEQYF
. | TRBV27 | CASTDRKVQWSQYF
. | TRBV5-1 | CASSFWGQVQETQYF
. | TRBV27 | CASSRPGNTEAFF
. | TRBV30 | CAWTEDYGYTF
few | TRBV30 | CAWGPDTGTYNEQFF
. | TRBV9 | CASSFGQGADGNQPQHF
. | TRBV6-5 | CASSYSTGNDQPQHF
. | TRBV19 | CASRRDPSTRGYTF
. | TRBV4-1 | CASSPGAPRADTQYF
. | TRBV5-4 | CASSSTISPIATNEKLFF
. | TRBV19 | CASRSPVEQFF
once | TRBV29-1 | CSVSLAGGNEQYF
. | TRBV5-1 | CASSLEENIGELFF
. | TRBV9 | CASSVATANGEQFF
. | TRBV7-9 | CASSLKSGRTEAFF
. | TRBV29-1 | CSVSGGVNEQFF
few | TRBV7-9 | CASTPSGRTGPGNTIYF
. | TRBV14 | CAGSQRDSNSYEQYF
few | TRBV19 | CASSTPTAGEGQPQHF
once | TRBV28 | CASRGQGMDYGYTF
. | TRBV7-9 | CASSLRDSTDTQYF
once | TRBV11-3 | CASSLEQGLGELFF
. | TRBV27 | CASSPLGGAGYTF